The rows below give T cell receptor beta chains drawn from one sample of a study of cytomegalovirus exposure and HLA in healthy donors. Repertoires were generated with immunoSEQ multiplex PCR, while TCRdb's copy carries only in-frame clones and drops some. The repertoire has over 80,000 clones, about 80% of them found once; the top ten carry around 6%. Specimen: PBMCs. Source of these receptors: a female donor in good health and CMV-seronegative. CDR3s include the opening cysteine and the closing phenylalanine or tryptophan.

V	J	CDR3
TRBV30	TRBJ1-5	CAWSSGTLNQPQHF
TRBV7-9	TRBJ2-3	CASSPGGLNRHTDTQYF
TRBV7-8	TRBJ2-7	CASIASEQYF
TRBV29-1	TRBJ1-5	CSVRVGGDQPQHF
TRBV14	TRBJ2-3	CASSRRWDSFSTDTQYF
TRBV30	TRBJ1-2	CAWKGGSRYEGYTF
TRBV18	TRBJ2-5	CASSPDRGQETQYF
TRBV5-6	TRBJ2-7	CASRPTPGDYYEQYF
TRBV28	TRBJ2-3	CASSLFSRNTQYF
TRBV7-9	TRBJ1-1	CASSLALRGNTEAFF
TRBV2	TRBJ2-7	CASSEALRGEIYYEQYF
TRBV25-1	TRBJ2-3	CASSEYKRTSEPMDTQYF
TRBV29-1	TRBJ2-1	CSVDASGGLVNEQFF
TRBV18	TRBJ2-7	CASSPGTTSGGRDQYF
TRBV6-5	TRBJ1-5	CASSRQGSQPQHF
TRBV7-6	TRBJ2-7	CASSLEQKFYEQYF
TRBV11-3	TRBJ2-3	CASSPRTSGRSTDTQYF
TRBV19	TRBJ1-2	CASRGSPDGYTF
TRBV5-1	TRBJ2-5	CASSLTGGGMETQYF
TRBV28	TRBJ2-7	CASSYNARTYEQYF
TRBV10-1	TRBJ1-1	CASTHRGPTEAFF
TRBV4-3	TRBJ1-1	CASSPWTGSTEAFF
TRBV7-9	TRBJ1-5	CASSLPGGNQPQHF
TRBV5-1	TRBJ2-5	CASSLWGPPQETQYF
TRBV28	TRBJ1-2	CASSPDRGSYGYTF
TRBV7-7	TRBJ2-2	CASSQDPQYTGELFF
TRBV14	TRBJ1-2	CASSQRMTGAYGYTF
TRBV5-1	TRBJ1-1	CASSLETRGTEAFF
TRBV19	TRBJ1-2	CASSIHGGDYGYTF
TRBV11-2	TRBJ2-7	CASSSLGTSVPYEQYF
TRBV6-6	TRBJ2-7	CASRNTGERLEQYF